The clone carrying this TCR beta chain was seen only a few times. Its specificity is not known. The data stem from a study of cytomegalovirus exposure and HLA in healthy donors. The method was immunoSEQ multiplex PCR; TCRdb's version includes in-frame clones alone and lacks a portion of them. In the table there are over 150,000 clones, more than 70% of which are singletons. General study findings and limits: Listed as cytomegalovirus-associated were over 150 TCR beta chains.

Among the 110 or so subjects of the validation cohort, separate from the approximately 700-subject first cohort, were the donors. The sequence came from a human donor in good health. The specimen was PBMCs.

The CDR3 bases are TGTGCCAGTAGTCCCGAGACCGGGACAGGGCGTGGAAACACCATATATTTT. Amino acid sequence: CASSPETGTGRGNTIYF. V is TRBV19 and J is TRBJ1-3; TRBD1 matches at 9 bases. Trimming removed 5 bases from V and 3 bases from J; junction bases left unmatched: 11. Per germline, CDR1 LNHDA and CDR2 SQIVND (reference sequence). CDR3 length: 17 amino acids. The entire variable domain, with the rest obtained from reference TRBV19 and TRBJ1-3, is as follows: DGGITQSPKYLFRKEGQNVTLSCEQNLNHDAMYWYRQDPGQGLRLIYYSQIVNDFQKGDIAEGYSVSREKKESFPLTVTSAQKNPTAFYLCASSPETGTGRGNTIYFGEGSWLTVV.